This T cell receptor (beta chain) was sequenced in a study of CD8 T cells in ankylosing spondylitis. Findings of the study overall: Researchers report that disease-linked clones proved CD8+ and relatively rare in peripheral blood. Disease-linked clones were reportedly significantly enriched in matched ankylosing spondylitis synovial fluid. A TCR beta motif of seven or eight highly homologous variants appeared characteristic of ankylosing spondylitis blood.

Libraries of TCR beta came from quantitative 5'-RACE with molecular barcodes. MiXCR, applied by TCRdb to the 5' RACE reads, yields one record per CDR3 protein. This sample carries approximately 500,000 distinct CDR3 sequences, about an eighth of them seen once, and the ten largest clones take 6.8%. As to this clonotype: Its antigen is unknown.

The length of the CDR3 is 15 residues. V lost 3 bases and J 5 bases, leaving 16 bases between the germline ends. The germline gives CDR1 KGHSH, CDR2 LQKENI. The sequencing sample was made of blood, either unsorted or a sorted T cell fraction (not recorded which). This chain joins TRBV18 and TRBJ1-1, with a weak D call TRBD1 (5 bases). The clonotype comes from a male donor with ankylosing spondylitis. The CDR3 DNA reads TGTGCCAGCTCACCTAACGGGGGTGGTGAAACTGAAGCTTTCTTT. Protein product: CASSPNGGGETEAFF.